Listed here are 30 T cell receptor beta chains from one sample, sequenced in a study of T cell responses to AZD1222 COVID-19 vaccine. Produced via immunoSEQ multiplex PCR; TCRdb's table is partial and in-frame only. The top ten clones hold around 8% of a sample with around 99,000 clones, approximately 93% of them seen once. The input for sequencing was peripheral blood, taken 28 days after the second AZD1222 dose. The receptors originated from an adult who received the AZD1222 COVID-19 vaccine.

The V gene is TRBV9, the J gene TRBJ2-3, with 7 positions matching TRBD1. Germline lookup yields CDR1 SGDLS and CDR2 YYNGEE. This CDR3 contains 15 residues. J was trimmed by 4 bases and V by 0 bases; bases with no gene match: 5. CDR3 DNA sequence: TGTGCCAGCAGCGTAGCTGAGGGGGCTTCAGATACGCAGTATTTT. Protein product: CASSVAEGASDTQYF.

The chain carries TRBV13 and TRBJ2-7, with 11 bases fitting TRBD2. Germline trimming cut 3 bases from V and 7 bases from J; bases unmatched to any gene: 5. The CDR3 extends over 14 amino acids. Germline loops: CDR1 PRHDT, CDR2 FYEKMQ (reference sequence). The CDR3 nucleotides are TGTGCCAGCAGCTTGACTAGCGGGACGATTGAGCAGTACTTC. Its protein is CASSLTSGTIEQYF.

The genes are TRBV7-9 and TRBJ2-7; 9 nucleotides agree with TRBD1. The CDR3 length is 14 residues. With 5 bases clipped from V and 6 bases from J, the junction kept 8 bases outside the gene matches. Germline V gene sequence: CDR1 SEHNR, CDR2 FQNEAQ (reference sequence). CDR3 DNA sequence: TGTGCCAGCAGCATTCGACAGGGGGTTCGCGAGCAGTACTTC. Its translation is CASSIRQGVREQYF.

The chain couples TRBV7-9 to TRBJ2-2; D ambiguous. Between the trimmed V and J ends, which lost 3 bases and 6 bases, there was a span of 8 bases. CDR3 length: 13 residues. The germline CDR1 and CDR2 sequences are SEHNR and FQNEAQ (reference sequence). CDR3 in DNA: TGTGCCAGCAGCTTTGACTCCCCCGGGGAGCTGTTTTTT. As protein: CASSFDSPGELFF.

The genes are TRBV19 and TRBJ2-5; D is undetermined. The CDR3 totals 14 residues. The germline V gene has CDR1 LNHDA and CDR2 SQIVND (reference sequence). V dropped 7 bases and J dropped 4 bases, with 16 bases sitting between them. The chain's CDR3 is CASKVGATGETQYF. The CDR3 region has the DNA TGTGCCAGTAAGGTAGGCGCGACGGGAGAGACCCAGTACTTC.

This chain joins TRBV5-8 and TRBJ1-5; D might be TRBD1 (5 bases). V lost 0 bases, J lost 6 bases, and 16 bases lay in between. The CDR3 runs 16 residues. Per germline, CDR1 SGHTS and CDR2 YDEGEE. This CDR3 reads CASSLGAGMVSQPQHF. The CDR3 DNA reads TGTGCCAGCAGCTTGGGCGCAGGGATGGTTAGTCAGCCCCAGCATTTT.

The V and J genes are TRBV28 and TRBJ2-7, with 10 positions matching TRBD1. J lost 6 bases, V lost 6 bases, and 5 bases had no gene match. The CDR3 runs to 13 residues. Germline CDR1 is MDHEN and CDR2 is SYDVKM. The CDR3 is CASSPGTGVEQYF. The CDR3 bases are TGTGCCAGCAGCCCCGGGACAGGGGTCGAGCAGTACTTC. Full variable domain (rest looked up from reference TRBV28 and TRBJ2-7): DVKVTQSSRYLVKRTGEKVFLECVQDMDHENMFWYRQDPGLGLRLIYFSYDVKMKEKGDIPEGYSVSREKKERFSLILESASTNQTSMYLCASSPGTGVEQYFGPGTRLTVT.

The gene calls are TRBV2 and TRBJ2-1; the match to TRBD2 covers 8 bases. The CDR3 sequence is 18 residues long. Trimming cost V 7 bases and J 0 bases; bases outside gene matches: 14. Germline CDR1 and CDR2: SNHLY and FYNNEI. In DNA form, the CDR3 reads TGTGCCAGCACCCTAATGCCGGGGGGGGCCGCCTCCTACAATGAGCAGTTCTTC. Its translation is CASTLMPGGAASYNEQFF.

The rearrangement joins TRBV5-6 to TRBJ2-2; TRBD1 agrees at 11 bases. Per germline, CDR1 SGHDT and CDR2 YYEEEE. CDR3 length: 15 residues. The junction had 1 base not matched to a gene; V was cut back by 3 bases and J by 3 bases. DNA for the CDR3: TGTGCCAGCAGCTCGGACAGGGGGCACACCGGGGAGCTGTTTTTT. The encoded protein is CASSSDRGHTGELFF.

This chain joins TRBV6-5 and TRBJ1-6; D call uncertain. The CDR3 consists of 14 residues. Trimming left V 5 bases short and J 6 bases short, with 11 bases between. In germline, CDR1 is MNHEY, CDR2 SVGAGI. The CDR3 loop reads CASSPGSANSPLHF. As DNA, the CDR3 is TGTGCCAGCAGTCCCGGGTCGGCTAATTCACCCCTCCACTTT.

The chain has TRBV27 and TRBJ2-7; possibly TRBD1 for D (6 bases). The length of the CDR3 is 13 residues. CDR1 is MNHEY, CDR2 SMNVEV, per germline (reference sequence). V gave up 6 bases and J gave up 2 bases, with 11 bases separating them. The CDR3 DNA is TGTGCCAGCAGCCGAGACAGGCCCTACGAGCAGTACTTC. As protein: CASSRDRPYEQYF.

The rearrangement uses TRBV5-1 and TRBJ1-3; the D gene is possibly TRBD1 (5 bases). V lost 5 bases to trimming and J lost 4 bases, with 19 bases between them. The CDR3 runs 16 residues. The germline CDR1 and CDR2 sequences are SGHRS and YFSETQ. The CDR3 reads CASRPTVVGTGNTIYF. The CDR3 bases are TGCGCCAGCAGACCGACGGTGGTAGGGACCGGAAACACCATATATTTT.

V gene TRBV25-1 combines with J gene TRBJ1-6; D is ambiguous. The CDR3 has 14 residues. Deletions cut 6 bases from V and 14 bases from J, with 20 bases between. The germline V gene encodes CDR1 MGHDK and CDR2 SYGVNS. The CDR3 is CASSAPGRLGSLHF. The CDR3, as DNA: TGTGCCAGCAGCGCCCCTGGCCGGCTCGGGTCCCTCCACTTT.

The V gene is TRBV19, the J gene TRBJ2-1, with a possible D match to TRBD2 (5 bases). This CDR3 is built from 15 residues. Deletions cut 5 bases from V and 0 bases from J, with 11 bases between. CDR1 is LNHDA and CDR2 is SQIVND in the germline V gene (reference sequence). The CDR3 DNA sequence: TGTGCCAGTAGTTCCCTAGCCGTCTCCTACAATGAGCAGTTCTTC. This translates into CASSSLAVSYNEQFF.

The V call is TRBV7-9, the J call TRBJ2-5; D not resolved. Trimming stripped 3 bases from V and 1 base from J, with 12 bases between. This CDR3 is 15 amino acids long. Germline V CDR1 and CDR2: SEHNR, FQNEAQ (reference sequence). CDR3 in DNA: TGTGCCAGCAGCTTTGACGGCCCCCCCCAAGAGACCCAGTACTTC. This translates into CASSFDGPPQETQYF.

The V call is TRBV10-3, the J call TRBJ2-2, with D possibly TRBD2 on 6 matching bases. The V and J ends lost 6 bases and 2 bases respectively, with 10 bases between them. Germline loops: CDR1 ENHRY, CDR2 SYGVKD. The CDR3 length is 14 residues. CDR3 amino acids: CAISGSVNTGELFF. The CDR3 region has the DNA TGTGCCATCAGCGGGAGCGTTAACACCGGGGAGCTGTTTTTT.

The chain links TRBV6-5 to TRBJ2-1; D perhaps matches TRBD2 (6 bases). V was pared by 5 bases and J by 5 bases, with 13 bases between. The CDR3 has 14 amino acids. Germline assignment: CDR1 MNHEY and CDR2 SVGAGI. Here the CDR3 reads CASSKVLANNEQFF. The CDR3 bases are TGTGCCAGCAGTAAGGTACTAGCCAACAATGAGCAGTTCTTC.

This clone was seen more than once but under ten times. The rearrangement joins TRBV28 to TRBJ2-7; no clear D gene. CDR1 and CDR2 from the germline V gene are MDHEN and SYDVKM. This CDR3 contains 15 residues. Trimming cost V 5 bases and J 0 bases, with 14 bases left between them. CDR3 in DNA: TGTGCCAGCAGTGACCCGGACGGTGCCTCCTACGAGCAGTACTTC. This encodes CASSDPDGASYEQYF.

V usage is TRBV5-1 and J usage is TRBJ2-7; D is perhaps TRBD1 or TRBD2 (5 bases each). Germline-derived CDR1 and CDR2 are SGHRS and YFSETQ. There are 14 residues in the CDR3. V was pared by 2 bases and J by 1 base, with 10 bases between. The CDR3 nucleotides read TGCGCCAGCAGCTTCGGGGCAAATTCCTACGAGCAGTACTTC. This translates into CASSFGANSYEQYF. Together with reference TRBV5-1 and TRBJ2-7, the CDR3 gives the full variable domain: KAGVTQTPRYLIKTRGQQVTLSCSPISGHRSVSWYQQTPGQGLQFLFEYFSETQRNKGNFPGRFSGRQFSNSRSEMNVSTLELGDSALYLCASSFGANSYEQYFGPGTRLTVT.

The genes are TRBV19 and TRBJ2-7; D is perhaps TRBD2 (5 bases). Trimming stripped 6 bases from V and 2 bases from J, with 14 bases between. Germline CDR1 LNHDA, CDR2 SQIVND (reference sequence). The CDR3 consists of 14 residues. The CDR3 here is CASRYSFGAYEQYF. The CDR3 nucleotides are TGTGCCAGTAGATACTCCTTCGGGGCCTACGAGCAGTACTTC.

V and J are TRBV20-1 and TRBJ1-1; D is ambiguous. CDR3 size: 10 residues. V was pared by 3 bases and J by 6 bases, with 5 bases between. Germline V gene sequence: CDR1 DFQATT, CDR2 SNEGSKA (reference sequence). This CDR3 reads CSARTPEAFF. The CDR3 DNA follows: TGCAGTGCTAGGACTCCTGAAGCTTTCTTT.

This clone was seen just once. The chain is built from TRBV4-1 and TRBJ1-6, with 7 bases matching TRBD1. With V trimmed by 1 base and J by 9 bases, 6 bases remained unmatched. Germline CDR1 is MGHRA and CDR2 is YSYEKL. The CDR3 extends over 15 amino acids. CDR3 DNA sequence: TGCGCCAGCAGCCAAGTTGAGGGGGCCCGTTCACCCCTCCACTTT. This translates into CASSQVEGARSPLHF.

The genes are TRBV19 and TRBJ2-1, with TRBD2 identical over 7 bases. Germline V gene lookup returns CDR1 LNHDA and CDR2 SQIVND (reference sequence). There are 14 residues in the CDR3. Trimming removed 5 bases from V and 6 bases from J; junction bases left unmatched: 7. The DNA for the CDR3 is TGTGCCAGTAGTCCCGGACTAGTTTTCAATGAGCAGTTCTTC. The encoded protein is CASSPGLVFNEQFF.

The chain couples TRBV2 to TRBJ2-5; 9 bases align to TRBD2. The germline CDR1 and CDR2 sequences are SNHLY and FYNNEI. J gave up 5 bases and V 7 bases, and 8 bases lay outside the gene matches. The CDR3 length is 14 residues. CDR3 coding DNA: TGTGCCAGCAAACTGGGACTAGCAGGGGAGACCCAGTACTTC. Protein: CASKLGLAGETQYF.

The chain recombines TRBV11-2 with TRBJ1-5; D is possibly TRBD1 (5 bases). The V gene lost 3 bases and the J gene lost 6 bases, with 9 bases spanning the gap. CDR3 size: 13 residues. The V gene's germline CDR1 is SGHAT and CDR2 FQNNGV. The CDR3 coding sequence is TGTGCCAGCAGCTTGACAGATGGTCAGCCCCAGCATTTT. This gives the protein CASSLTDGQPQHF.

This clone has a single count. This rearrangement joins TRBV5-1 to TRBJ1-6, with D possibly being TRBD1 (6 bases). Trimming took 7 bases from V and 7 from J, leaving 15 bases between them. CDR1 and CDR2 (germline): SGHRS, YFSETQ. This CDR3 spans 14 amino acids. The CDR3, as DNA: TGCGCCAGCGGCCGGGACAACAGAAATTCACCCCTCCACTTT. It yields the protein CASGRDNRNSPLHF.

The rearrangement uses TRBV5-1 and TRBJ2-1, with D unresolved. The length of the CDR3 is 17 residues. Germline V gene data show CDR1 as SGHRS and CDR2 as YFSETQ. The V gene lost 0 bases and the J gene lost 7 bases, with 20 bases spanning the gap. The CDR3, as DNA: TGCGCCAGCAGCTTGGCTCAGCCTCCACTGTCTGTGAATGAGCAGTTCTTC. Its translation: CASSLAQPPLSVNEQFF.

The chain uses TRBV7-9 and TRBJ2-3; D unresolved. This CDR3 contains 14 residues. Trimming took off 3 bases at V and 1 base at J, with 8 bases between the two ends. Per the germline V gene, CDR1 is SEHNR and CDR2 is FQNEAQ (reference sequence). CDR3 coding DNA: TGTGCCAGCAGCTTGGTACCGGGCACAGATACGCAGTATTTT. Protein: CASSLVPGTDTQYF.

The chain is built from TRBV3-1 (or the pseudogene TRBV3-2) and TRBJ2-5, with 8 positions matching TRBD1. The CDR3 has 16 amino acids. V shed 2 bases, J shed 2 bases, and the junction held 7 bases outside the gene matches. Germline CDR1 and CDR2: LGHDT and YNNKEL (reference sequence). In DNA form, the CDR3 reads TGTGCCAGCAGCCAACCGGACAGGGTATCTCAAGAGACCCAGTACTTC. This encodes CASSQPDRVSQETQYF.

The chain carries TRBV19 and TRBJ2-2, with 9 nucleotides matching TRBD2. V shed 7 bases, J shed 1 base, and the junction held 7 bases outside the gene matches. The V gene's germline CDR1 is LNHDA and CDR2 SQIVND (reference sequence). The CDR3 has 16 residues. CDR3 in amino acids: CASNGGRARNTGELFF. CDR3 DNA sequence: TGTGCCAGTAACGGCGGGAGGGCCCGGAACACCGGGGAGCTGTTTTTT.